A selection of T cell receptor beta chains follows, all from one sample in a study of post-analysis software for immune sequencing data. Each CDR3 protein is one row after TCRdb ran MiXCR on the PCR reads. The table has some 690,000 distinct CDR3 sequences, approximately 60% seen once. The sample comprised blood. The receptors derive from a girl aged 2-9 years with multiple sclerosis. CDR3s include the opening cysteine and the closing phenylalanine or tryptophan. D genes are given only for firm matches. Clone size is not always given. Where it is, it says once, few, many or a class for expanded clones.

TRBJ2-3 | TRBV20-1 | once | NA | CSARDGAGITDTQYF | TGCAGTGCTAGAGATGGTGCGGGGATCACAGATACGCAGTATTTT
TRBJ2-3 | TRBV5-5 | NA | NA | CASRTTATSTDTQYF | TGTGCCAGCAGGACGACAGCCACTAGCACAGATACGCAGTATTTT
TRBJ2-3 | TRBV7-9 | once | NA | CASSLARDRAAGTDTQYF | TGTGCCAGCAGCTTAGCGCGCGACAGGGCAGCGGGAACAGATACGCAGTATTTT
TRBJ1-2 | TRBV19 | NA | NA | CASSNGKGGYGYTF | TGTGCCAGTAGTAACGGAAAGGGGGGCTATGGCTACACCTTC
TRBJ1-2 | TRBV5-1 | NA | TRBD1 | CASSSGQGLGYTF | TGCGCCAGCAGCTCGGGACAGGGCCTTGGCTACACCTTC
TRBJ2-4 | TRBV2 | many | TRBD1 | CASGGTGVQNIQYF | TGTGCCAGCGGGGGGACAGGGGTACAGAACATTCAGTACTTC
TRBJ1-2 | TRBV9 | NA | NA | CASSVGPSDYGYTF | TGTGCCAGCAGCGTAGGACCTTCAGACTATGGCTACACCTTC
TRBJ1-2 | TRBV29-1 | NA | NA | CSVSTVYGYTF | TGCAGCGTTTCGACAGTCTATGGCTACACCTTC
TRBJ1-1 | TRBV20-1 | few | NA | CSASGGGEAFF | TGCAGTGCCTCGGGGGGGGGTGAAGCTTTCTTT
TRBJ2-1 | TRBV20-1 | NA | NA | CSASMRLGEGEQFF | TGCAGTGCTAGTATGAGACTAGGAGAGGGTGAGCAGTTCTTC
TRBJ2-7 | TRBV4-2 | NA | NA | CASSQDLGAYEQYF | TGTGCCAGCAGCCAAGATCTTGGTGCCTACGAGCAGTACTTC
TRBJ2-1 | TRBV29-1 | NA | NA | CSVERGTQLAYNEQFF | TGCAGCGTTGAAAGGGGAACTCAACTAGCCTACAATGAGCAGTTCTTC
TRBJ1-1 | TRBV20-1 | few | NA | CSSQNARDNTEAFF | TGCAGTTCTCAGAACGCACGGGATAACACTGAAGCTTTCTTT
TRBJ1-2 | TRBV27 | few | NA | CASSFNPAYGYTF | TGTGCCAGCAGTTTCAACCCAGCTTATGGCTACACCTTC
TRBJ2-4 | TRBV29-1 | NA | TRBD1 | CSVVLLGTGLAKNIQYF | TGCAGCGTTGTGTTACTGGGGACAGGTTTAGCCAAAAACATTCAGTACTTC